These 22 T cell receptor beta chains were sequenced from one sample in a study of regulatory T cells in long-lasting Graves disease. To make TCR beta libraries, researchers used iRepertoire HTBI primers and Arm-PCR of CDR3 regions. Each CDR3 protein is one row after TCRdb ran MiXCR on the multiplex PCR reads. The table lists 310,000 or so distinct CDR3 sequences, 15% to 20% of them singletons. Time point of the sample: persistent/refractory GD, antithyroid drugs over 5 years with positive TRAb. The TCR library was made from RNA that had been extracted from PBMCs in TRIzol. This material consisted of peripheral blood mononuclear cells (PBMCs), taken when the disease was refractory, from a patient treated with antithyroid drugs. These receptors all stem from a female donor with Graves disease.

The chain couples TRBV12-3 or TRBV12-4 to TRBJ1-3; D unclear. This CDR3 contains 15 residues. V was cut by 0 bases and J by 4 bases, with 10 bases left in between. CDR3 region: CASSLAPVRGNTIYF. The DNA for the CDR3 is TGTGCCAGCAGTTTAGCGCCGGTGAGGGGAAACACCATATATTTT.

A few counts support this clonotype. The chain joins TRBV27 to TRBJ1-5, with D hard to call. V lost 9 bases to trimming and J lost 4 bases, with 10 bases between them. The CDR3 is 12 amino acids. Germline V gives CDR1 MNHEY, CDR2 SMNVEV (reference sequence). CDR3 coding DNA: TGTGCCAGTCCAGCCCAGAATCAGCCCCAGCATTTT. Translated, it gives CASPAQNQPQHF.

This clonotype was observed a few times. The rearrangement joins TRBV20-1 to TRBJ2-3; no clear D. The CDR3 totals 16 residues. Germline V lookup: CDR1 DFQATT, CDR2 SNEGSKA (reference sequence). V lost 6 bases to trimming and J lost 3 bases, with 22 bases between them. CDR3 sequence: CSATSGGARWTDTQYF. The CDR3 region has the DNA TGCAGTGCAACCTCCGGCGGAGCACGGTGGACAGATACGCAGTATTTT.

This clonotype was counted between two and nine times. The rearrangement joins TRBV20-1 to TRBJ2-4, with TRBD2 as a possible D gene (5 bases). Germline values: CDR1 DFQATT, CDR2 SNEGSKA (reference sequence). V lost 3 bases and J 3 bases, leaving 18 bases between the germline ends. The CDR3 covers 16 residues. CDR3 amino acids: CSASSGGGVDKNIQYF. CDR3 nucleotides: TGCAGTGCTAGCTCTGGAGGTGGAGTGGACAAAAACATTCAGTACTTC.

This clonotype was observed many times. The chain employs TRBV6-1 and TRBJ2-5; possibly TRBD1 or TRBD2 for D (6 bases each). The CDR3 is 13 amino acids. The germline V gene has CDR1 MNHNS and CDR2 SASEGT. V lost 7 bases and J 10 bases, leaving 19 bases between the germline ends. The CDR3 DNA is TGTGCCAGCACGGGGGCGTTACAAGGTGGCCAGTACTTC. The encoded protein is CASTGALQGGQYF.

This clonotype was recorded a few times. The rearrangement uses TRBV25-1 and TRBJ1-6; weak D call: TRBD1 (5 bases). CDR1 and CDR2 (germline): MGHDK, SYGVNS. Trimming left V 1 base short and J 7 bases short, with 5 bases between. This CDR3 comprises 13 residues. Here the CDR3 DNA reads TGTGCCAGCAGTGAATGGGGGAATTCACCCCTCCACTTT. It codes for CASSEWGNSPLHF.

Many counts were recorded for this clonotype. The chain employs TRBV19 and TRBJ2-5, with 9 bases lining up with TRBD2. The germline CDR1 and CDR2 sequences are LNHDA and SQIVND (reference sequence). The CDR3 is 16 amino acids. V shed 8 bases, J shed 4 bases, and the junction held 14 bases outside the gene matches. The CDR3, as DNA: TGTGCCAGTCGTGGGAGGCGGGAGGGCCCAGGAGAGACCCAGTACTTC. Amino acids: CASRGRREGPGETQYF.

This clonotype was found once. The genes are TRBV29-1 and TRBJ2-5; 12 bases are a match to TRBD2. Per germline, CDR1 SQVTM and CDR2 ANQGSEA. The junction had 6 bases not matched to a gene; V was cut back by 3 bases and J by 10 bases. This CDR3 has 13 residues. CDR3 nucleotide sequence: TGCAGCGTTGATGGACTAGCGGGATTGAGCCAGTACTTC. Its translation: CSVDGLAGLSQYF.

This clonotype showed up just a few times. The CDR3 nucleotides are TGTGCCAGCAGTGACTCTCACGGGAAGGGGGCCTACGAGCAGTACTTC. Translating gives CASSDSHGKGAYEQYF. The chain carries TRBV6-4 and TRBJ2-7, with D possibly being TRBD1 (6 bases). Per germline, CDR1 MRHNA and CDR2 SNTAGT. Trimming pared 0 bases from V and 2 bases from J, leaving 14 bases between. The CDR3 spans 16 residues.

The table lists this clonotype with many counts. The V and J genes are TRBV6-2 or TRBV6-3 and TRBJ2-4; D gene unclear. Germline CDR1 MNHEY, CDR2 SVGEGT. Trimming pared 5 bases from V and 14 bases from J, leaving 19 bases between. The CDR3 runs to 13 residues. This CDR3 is CASSEWALEPKYF. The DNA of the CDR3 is TGTGCCAGCAGTGAATGGGCGCTCGAACCGAAGTACTTC.

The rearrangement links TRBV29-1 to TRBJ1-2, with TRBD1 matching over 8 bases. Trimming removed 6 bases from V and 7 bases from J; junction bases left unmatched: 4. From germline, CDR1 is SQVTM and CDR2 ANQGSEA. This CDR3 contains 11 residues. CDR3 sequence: CSVDRVGGYTF. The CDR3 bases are TGCAGCGTGGACAGGGTCGGTGGCTACACCTTC.

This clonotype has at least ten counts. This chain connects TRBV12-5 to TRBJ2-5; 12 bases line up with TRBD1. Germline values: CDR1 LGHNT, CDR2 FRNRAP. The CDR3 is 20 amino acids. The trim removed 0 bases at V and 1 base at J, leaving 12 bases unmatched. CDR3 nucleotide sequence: TGTGCTAGTGGTTTGGTTTACGCCGGGACAGGGGGCCTCCGCCAAGAGACCCAGTACTTC. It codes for CASGLVYAGTGGLRQETQYF.

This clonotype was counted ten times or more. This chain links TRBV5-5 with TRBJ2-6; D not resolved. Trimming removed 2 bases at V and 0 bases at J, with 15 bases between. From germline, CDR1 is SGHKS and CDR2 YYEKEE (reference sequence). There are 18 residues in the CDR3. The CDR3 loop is CASSFQDNYLSGANVLTF. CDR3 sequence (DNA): TGTGCCAGCAGCTTTCAGGATAACTACCTCTCTGGGGCCAACGTCCTGACTTTC.

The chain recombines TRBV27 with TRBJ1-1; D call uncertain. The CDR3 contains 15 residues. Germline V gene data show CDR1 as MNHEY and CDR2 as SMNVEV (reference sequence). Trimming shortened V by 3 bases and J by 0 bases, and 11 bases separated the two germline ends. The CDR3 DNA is TGTGCCAGCAGTTTCCGGTTGGAAGTGAACACTGAAGCTTTCTTT. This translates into CASSFRLEVNTEAFF.

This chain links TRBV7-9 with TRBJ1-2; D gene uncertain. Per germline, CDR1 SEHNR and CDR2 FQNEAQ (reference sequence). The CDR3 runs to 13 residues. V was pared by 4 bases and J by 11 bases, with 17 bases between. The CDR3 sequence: CASSSLARVGYTF. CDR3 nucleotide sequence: TGTGCCAGCAGCTCCCTCGCTAGGGTAGGATACACCTTC.

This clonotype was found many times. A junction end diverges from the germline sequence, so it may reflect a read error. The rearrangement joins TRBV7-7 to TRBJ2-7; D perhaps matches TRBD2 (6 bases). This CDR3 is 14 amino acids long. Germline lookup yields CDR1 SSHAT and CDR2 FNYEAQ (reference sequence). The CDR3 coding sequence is TGTGCTAGCAGCTTAGCTGGACTAATTAGCGAGCAGTACTTC. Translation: CASSLAGLISEQYF.

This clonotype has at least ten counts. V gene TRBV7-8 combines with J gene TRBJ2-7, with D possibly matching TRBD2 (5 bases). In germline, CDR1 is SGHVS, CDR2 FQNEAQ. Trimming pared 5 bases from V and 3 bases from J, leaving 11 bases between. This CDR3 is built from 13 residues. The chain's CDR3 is CASSQGSHYEQYF. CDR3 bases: TGTGCCAGCAGCCAAGGGAGCCACTACGAGCAGTACTTC. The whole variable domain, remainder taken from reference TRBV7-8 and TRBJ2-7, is GAGVSQSPRYKVAKRGQDVALRCDPISGHVSLFWYQQALGQGPEFLTYFQNEAQLDKSGLPSDRFFAERPEGSVSTLKIQRTQQEDSAVYLCASSQGSHYEQYFGPGTRLTVT.

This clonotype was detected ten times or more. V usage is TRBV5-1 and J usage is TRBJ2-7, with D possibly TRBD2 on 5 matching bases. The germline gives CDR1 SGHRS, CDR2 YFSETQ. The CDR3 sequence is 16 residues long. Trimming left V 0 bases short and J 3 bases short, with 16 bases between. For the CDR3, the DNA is TGCGCCAGCAGCTTGGAGAGCGGTCCTCTTCGCTACGAGCAGTACTTC. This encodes CASSLESGPLRYEQYF.

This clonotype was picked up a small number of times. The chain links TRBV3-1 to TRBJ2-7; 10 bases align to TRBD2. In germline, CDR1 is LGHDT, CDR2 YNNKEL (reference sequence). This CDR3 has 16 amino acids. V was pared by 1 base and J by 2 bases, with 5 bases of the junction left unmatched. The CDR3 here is CASSQGLAGVAYEQYF. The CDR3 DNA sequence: TGTGCCAGCAGCCAAGGGCTAGCGGGGGTCGCCTACGAGCAGTACTTC.

DNA for the CDR3: TGTGCCAGCAGCCCTTGGGACAGGGGTATCGAGACCCAGTACTTC. It encodes CASSPWDRGIETQYF. J is TRBJ2-5 and V is TRBV3-1, with 10 bases identical to TRBD1. The trim removed 4 bases at V and 5 bases at J, leaving 7 bases unmatched. Germline CDR1 and CDR2: LGHDT and YNNKEL (reference sequence). The CDR3 consists of 15 residues.

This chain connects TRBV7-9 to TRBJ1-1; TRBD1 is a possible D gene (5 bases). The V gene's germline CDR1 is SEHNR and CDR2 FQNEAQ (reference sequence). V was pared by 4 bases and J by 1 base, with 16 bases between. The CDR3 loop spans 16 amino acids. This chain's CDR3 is CASSSSGVGANTEAFF. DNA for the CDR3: TGTGCCAGCAGCTCGTCGGGGGTCGGGGCGAACACTGAAGCTTTCTTT. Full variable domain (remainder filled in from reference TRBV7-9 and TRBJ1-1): DTGVSQNPRHKITKRGQNVTFRCDPISEHNRLYWYRQTLGQGPEFLTYFQNEAQLEKSRLLSDRFSAERPKGSFSTLEIQRTEQGDSAMYLCASSSSGVGANTEAFFGQGTRLTVV.

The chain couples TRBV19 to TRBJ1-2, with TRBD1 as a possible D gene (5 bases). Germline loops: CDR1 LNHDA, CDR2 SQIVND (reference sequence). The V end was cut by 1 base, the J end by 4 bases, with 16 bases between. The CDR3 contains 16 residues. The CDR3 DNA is TGTGCCAGTAGTATAGTTCCCAGGGAAGCGGGCTATGGCTACACCTTC. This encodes CASSIVPREAGYGYTF. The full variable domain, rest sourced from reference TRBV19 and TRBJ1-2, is DGGITQSPKYLFRKEGQNVTLSCEQNLNHDAMYWYRQDPGQGLRLIYYSQIVNDFQKGDIAEGYSVSREKKESFPLTVTSAQKNPTAFYLCASSIVPREAGYGYTFGSGTRLTVV.